The entry that follows covers one T cell receptor (beta chain) sequence. The antigen this receptor binds is unknown. Base qualities are not at hand, and no much larger clone is one base apart. These data belong to a study of blood T cells in healthy people across ages (dated by TCRdb to between 2015 and 2016). The study in broad terms: Template switching captured roughly one uniquely barcoded TCR beta cDNA molecule per two T cells in model experiments. Using the same blood draw, the study looked at two additional independent replicas of 1 million unique cDNA reads for two donors, one aged 18 to 30 and the other aged 80 or older. The study measured age-related changes in TCR beta repertoire diversity using deep sequencing normalized with unique cDNA molecular identifiers. Donors were grouped into four age groups: young (average 16 years), middle-aged (roughly 40), aged (around 62) and long-lived (around 82). To avoid experimental bias, donors of different ages were distributed randomly across sequencing lanes. What the study reported, not specific to this receptor: The percentage of naive T cells measured by flow cytometry correlated strongly with observed TCR beta diversity. Estimates of total diversity based on one million sequenced T cells were considered lower bounds and underestimates. The long-lived group showed more naive CD4+ T cells, fewer expanded clones and increased TCR diversity than the aged group, suggesting age selection. The CMV infection status of donors was not known, potentially confounding age-related changes in expanded clonotypes. Observed TCR beta diversity per million T cells fell roughly linearly with age, and a significant reduction was already apparent by age roughly 41. Because profiling used bulk unsorted PBMCs, naive and antigen-experienced compartments could not be compared conclusively.

The donors were some 36 Caucasian individuals from Russia, aged roughly 6 to 100 years, who were systemically healthy. Each donor gave about 10 milliliters of peripheral blood, drawn into EDTA-treated Vacutainer tubes. PBMCs were isolated by Ficoll-Paque density-gradient centrifugation, with at least 7 million obtained per sample. Total RNA, at least 5 micrograms per sample, was extracted from PBMCs with Trizol reagent. Naive CD45RAhigh/CD27high T cell percentages were measured by flow cytometry on a PBMC aliquot from every donor. Receptors were amplified or captured by 5' RACE. For sequencing, an Illumina HiSeq 2500 was employed. A second 7 to 11 cycle PCR used a sample-barcoded 5' primer and a J-beta primer mix. A unique molecular identifier was introduced onto each TCR beta cDNA molecule by a template-switch 5' adaptor carrying 12 random nucleotides. Each sample yielded at least 2.5 million CDR3-containing paired-end reads. First-strand cDNA synthesis was performed from all RNA using the Mint cDNA synthesis kit, with priming by a TRBC-specific oligonucleotide. After uracil-DNA glycosylase treatment, a first 18-cycle PCR used universal primers M1SS and BC2_uni_R on all cDNA. Per the original workflow: For normalization, 1 million high-quality reads were randomly selected from each sample, with every read carrying a distinct molecular identifier. Reads sharing molecular identifiers were discarded rather than binned into consensus sequences. MiTCR, with a Q25 quality threshold and the strictest error-elimination algorithm, was used for CDR3 identification, clonotype clustering and error correction. Lower-bound total TCR beta diversity was estimated with a nonparametric unseen species model using Euler transformation. TCRdb's own reprocessing of the public reads used fastp at Q25 and MiXCR and kept productive beta chains. Merged by CDR3 protein, the rows form single entries marked with the most common genes and DNA. V and J calls and clone size were set by TCRdb, not the authors. In all, the sample holds roughly 1,800,000 distinct CDR3 sequences, and around 50% of those were seen once. The ten largest account for roughly 2.1% of the sample.

The TCR sequence derives from a woman in her forties in good health. The sequenced sample was blood.

The CDR3 protein: CASSFLGSPLHF. Read as DNA, the sequence is TGTGCCAGCAGCTTTCTCGGTTCACCCCTCCACTTT. The rearranged chain carries TRBV5-6 and TRBJ1-6, with no confident D gene call. V lost 2 bases and J lost 9 bases; the stretch between them is 6 bases long. Per the germline V gene, SGHDT is the CDR1 and YYEEEE is the CDR2. The CDR3 measures 12 amino acids from cysteine to phenylalanine. CDR3 DNA is the only sequence kept; it has 36 bases, read in frame from the first base.